Following are 9 T cell receptor beta chains from one sample sequenced in a study of blood T cell repertoires in COVID-19. The method was immunoSEQ multiplex PCR; TCRdb's version includes in-frame clones alone and lacks a portion of them. The repertoire holds around 70,000 clones, around 83% seen once, with 3.5% to 5% in the top ten. Material: peripheral blood. These receptors were obtained from a man over 45 with acute or convalescent COVID-19.

The CDR3 region has the DNA TGTGCCAGCAGCCGAACTAGCGATAATTACAATGAGCAGTTCTTC. Encoded protein: CASSRTSDNYNEQFF. The chain combines TRBV7-3 with TRBJ2-1, with 7 bases identical to TRBD2. CDR1 is SGHTA and CDR2 is FQGTGA in the germline V gene. With V trimmed by 5 bases and J by 4 bases, 8 bases remained unmatched. This CDR3 has 15 amino acids.

CDR3: CASGLRQSVQETQYF. CDR3 DNA: TGTGCCAGCGGGTTGAGACAATCCGTACAAGAGACCCAGTACTTC. V usage is TRBV2 and J usage is TRBJ2-5; no clear D. This CDR3 has 15 amino acids. Per the germline V gene, CDR1 is SNHLY and CDR2 is FYNNEI. The V end lost 8 bases, the J end lost 2 bases, and 18 bases lay between the germline ends. Filled out from reference TRBV2 and TRBJ2-5, the complete variable domain reads EPEVTQTPSHQVTQMGQEVILRCVPISNHLYFYWYRQILGQKVEFLVSFYNNEISEKSEIFDDQFSVERPDGSNFTLKIRSTKLEDSAMYFCASGLRQSVQETQYFGPGTRLLVL.

The chain employs TRBV3-1 (or the pseudogene TRBV3-2) and TRBJ1-1; D uncertain. Trimming cost V 4 bases and J 1 base, with 10 bases left between them. CDR1 and CDR2 (germline): LGHDT, YNNKEL (reference sequence). The CDR3 runs 14 residues. The CDR3 loop reads CASSPLTGNTEAFF. The CDR3 bases are TGTGCCAGCAGCCCACTGACGGGGAACACTGAAGCTTTCTTT.

This chain uses TRBV7-8 with TRBJ2-7; D is possibly TRBD2 (5 bases). Per germline, CDR1 SGHVS and CDR2 FQNEAQ. This CDR3 is 15 amino acids long. V was shortened by 5 bases and J by 5 bases, with 19 bases between the two germline ends. DNA of the CDR3: TGTGCCAGCAGCCTCCGGCGGGCGCTATTCAACGAGCAGTACTTC. Translated, it gives CASSLRRALFNEQYF.

The rearrangement uses TRBV3-1 (or the pseudogene TRBV3-2) and TRBJ2-1; 12 bases map to TRBD2. CDR1 and CDR2 (germline): LGHDT, YNNKEL (reference sequence). V lost 1 base and J lost 1; bases outside the gene matches: 5. The CDR3 spans 18 residues. CDR3: CASSQVLAGGVSYNEQFF. The CDR3 DNA sequence: TGTGCCAGCAGCCAAGTGCTAGCGGGGGGGGTATCCTACAATGAGCAGTTCTTC.

V and J are TRBV30 and TRBJ1-2; D is possibly TRBD1 (5 bases). Germline-derived CDR1 and CDR2 are GTSNPN and SVGIG (reference sequence). V dropped 5 bases and J dropped 9 bases, with 13 bases sitting between them. The CDR3 extends over 11 amino acids. CDR3 loop: CAWDSRRSYTF. CDR3 bases: TGTGCCTGGGACAGTCGGAGGAGCTACACCTTC.

This chain joins TRBV10-1 and TRBJ1-6; TRBD1 agrees at 9 bases. J gave up 7 bases and V 6 bases, and 7 bases lay outside the gene matches. Per germline, CDR1 WNHNN and CDR2 SYGVQD (reference sequence). The CDR3 sequence is 15 residues long. The CDR3 DNA is TGCGCCAGCAGCCCCGGGACAGGGTGGAATTCACCCCTCCACTTT. Translating gives CASSPGTGWNSPLHF.

CDR3 sequence (DNA): TGCGCCAGCAGCCATTATGAACTACCAAGTTACAATGAGCAGTTCTTC. It encodes CASSHYELPSYNEQFF. The chain joins TRBV4-1 to TRBJ2-1; D not certain. V lost 3 bases to trimming and J lost 4 bases, with 16 bases between them. Germline V gene data show CDR1 as MGHRA and CDR2 as YSYEKL. The CDR3 sequence is 16 residues long.

This clone was counted once. V is TRBV11-3 and J is TRBJ1-1; 7 bases are a match to TRBD1. This CDR3 has 14 amino acids. V was clipped by 5 bases and J by 5 bases; unmatched bases: 8. Per the germline V gene, CDR1 is SGHNT and CDR2 is YENEEA. As DNA, the CDR3 is TGTGCCAGCAGCCCGGGACAGAAATTTACTGAAGCTTTCTTT. Translating it yields CASSPGQKFTEAFF. The variable domain in full, with the rest retrieved from reference TRBV11-3 and TRBJ1-1, is EAGVVQSPRYKIIEKKQPVAFWCNPISGHNTLYWYLQNLGQGPELLIRYENEEAVDDSQLPKDRFSAERLKGVDSTLKIQPAELGDSAVYLCASSPGQKFTEAFFGQGTRLTVV.